This TCR beta chain appears in the sequencing data of a study of CD8 T cells in ankylosing spondylitis (TCRdb year 2017). Study-wide context: T cell receptor beta repertoires were profiled in healthy donors and ankylosing spondylitis patients so that disease-linked TCR variants could be found. Samples of peripheral blood were taken, and for ankylosing spondylitis patients, synovial fluid was collected as well. The whole study cohort included 108 healthy donors and 25 ankylosing spondylitis patients.

This clonotype has just a few counts. No cognate antigen has been identified for it. Base qualities are not provided; no much larger clone lies one nucleotide away. Sequencing was carried out with an Illumina HiSeq 2500. TCR beta libraries were prepared by quantitative 5'-RACE with molecular barcodes. The paper's data handling went like this. To identify disease-linked TCR variants, a new computational method was used, one built on a probabilistic model of VDJ rearrangement. TCRdb passed the public sequencing reads through fastp at Q25 and MiXCR, retaining productive beta sequences. Entries are consolidated by CDR3 protein sequence, retaining the most common genes and DNA. The V and J calls shown here were made by TCRdb, not taken from the authors' results. The table for this sample lists fewer than 750,000 distinct CDR3 sequences; around 20% of them were counted only once. Of the sample, under 20% falls within the top ten clones.

Trimming accounts for 2 bases at V and 4 bases at J, while the number of junction bases matched to no gene is 9. The germline V gene supplies CDR1 LGHNA and CDR2 YSLEER. From the cysteine up to the phenylalanine, the CDR3 has a length of 18 residues. Left in the record is the CDR3 DNA by itself, 54 bases read in frame from the first base. Overall study outcomes, separate from this receptor: Blood from ankylosing spondylitis patients appeared to be characterized by a TCR beta motif composed of under 10 highly homologous amino acid variants. Some of the motif variants had been reported before in the synovial fluid and blood of reactive arthritis patients, a finding that suggests common disease-initiation mechanisms. According to the report, matched synovial fluid samples from ankylosing spondylitis patients were significantly enriched for the disease-linked clones. The disease-linked clones showed a CD8+ phenotype and occurred at relatively low frequencies in peripheral blood.

Source material: blood, either unsorted or a sorted T cell fraction (not recorded which). The TCR comes from a male donor with ankylosing spondylitis. This receptor chain uses TRBV4-3 and TRBJ2-2; TRBD2 fits 11 bases in the junction. The sequenced DNA is TGCGCCAGCAGCCAATACTTCGCCGGGACTAGCGGCACCGGGGAGCTGTTTTTT. This sequence encodes CASSQYFAGTSGTGELFF.